The 25 T cell receptor beta chains presented below share a single source sample, sequenced in a study of shared clonotypes between healthy human individuals. This table comes from immunoSEQ multiplex PCR, and its TCRdb copy is limited to in-frame clones, with some not included. The repertoire holds more than 2,000,000 clones, around nine tenths seen once, with over 0.12% in the top ten. The sample comprised naive CD4+ T cells sorted from blood. The subset: CD45RA+ positively selected. These receptors were collected from a man aged 18 to 35 in good health.

The rearrangement uses TRBV5-4 and TRBJ2-5; a weak D match, TRBD2 (7 bases). The CDR3 is 16 residues long. V lost 3 bases and J lost 4, with 19 bases in between. Germline-derived CDR1 and CDR2 are SGHNT and YYREEE (reference sequence). CDR3 DNA: TGTGCCAGCAGCTCCAGATCCCCGAGGGGGGGAGAGACCCAGTACTTC. Its protein product is CASSSRSPRGGETQYF.

This clone was found a few times. This chain joins TRBV9 and TRBJ1-1; D gene uncertain. This CDR3 is 14 amino acids long. With 0 bases removed from V and 2 bases from J, the gap between germline ends came to 8 bases. Germline V gene lookup returns CDR1 SGDLS and CDR2 YYNGEE. As DNA, the CDR3 is TGTGCCAGCAGCGTAGTTCAGGCAAACACTGAAGCTTTCTTT. This encodes CASSVVQANTEAFF.

CDR3 sequence (DNA): TGCGCCAGCAGCTTGGTTGGACAGGCAAACACTGAAGCTTTCTTT. It is translated as CASSLVGQANTEAFF. The rearrangement links TRBV5-1 to TRBJ1-1; 7 bases match TRBD1. The V gene end was trimmed by 0 bases and the J gene end by 2 bases; junction bases not matched to a gene: 4. Germline loops: CDR1 SGHRS, CDR2 YFSETQ. The CDR3 loop spans 15 amino acids.

The V and J genes are TRBV19 and TRBJ2-2, with D uncertain. Germline values: CDR1 LNHDA, CDR2 SQIVND (reference sequence). V dropped 2 bases and J dropped 6 bases, with 10 bases sitting between them. The CDR3 sequence is 14 residues long. The CDR3 sequence: CASSINTRSGELFF. The CDR3 DNA is TGTGCCAGTAGTATAAACACCCGTTCCGGGGAGCTGTTTTTT.

The chain carries TRBV5-1 and TRBJ2-7, with 9 bases that match TRBD1. This CDR3 contains 17 residues. J lost 2 bases, V lost 1 base, and 10 bases had no gene match. Germline V gene lookup returns CDR1 SGHRS and CDR2 YFSETQ. DNA for the CDR3: TGCGCCAGCAGCTTGACAACCGTGGGACAGGGACCCTACGAGCAGTACTTC. Translated: CASSLTTVGQGPYEQYF. Filled out from reference TRBV5-1 and TRBJ2-7, the complete variable domain reads KAGVTQTPRYLIKTRGQQVTLSCSPISGHRSVSWYQQTPGQGLQFLFEYFSETQRNKGNFPGRFSGRQFSNSRSEMNVSTLELGDSALYLCASSLTTVGQGPYEQYFGPGTRLTVT.

This clone was observed a single time. The same CDR3 is also encoded by other DNA sequences in this sample. The gene calls are TRBV5-1 and TRBJ2-7; D perhaps matches TRBD2 (6 bases). The CDR3 sequence is 14 residues long. V lost 0 bases and J 3 bases, leaving 10 bases between the germline ends. Germline assignment: CDR1 SGHRS and CDR2 YFSETQ. CDR3 sequence: CASSLDGSGYEQYF. The CDR3 nucleotides read TGCGCCAGCAGCTTGGATGGTAGCGGCTACGAGCAGTACTTC.

This chain links TRBV2 with TRBJ1-1; D remains unclear. The CDR3 totals 12 residues. Trimming shortened V by 3 bases and J by 1 base, and 3 bases separated the two germline ends. CDR1 is SNHLY, CDR2 FYNNEI, per germline. CDR3 sequence reads: CASSEWNTEAFF. The CDR3 coding sequence is TGTGCCAGCAGTGAGTGGAACACTGAAGCTTTCTTT.

The chain has TRBV30 and TRBJ2-7; D gene ambiguous. Germline values: CDR1 GTSNPN, CDR2 SVGIG (reference sequence). The CDR3 is 13 residues long. Between the trimmed V and J ends, which lost 0 bases and 8 bases, there was a span of 14 bases. The CDR3 protein is CAWSVKSGHQQYF. The CDR3 DNA reads TGTGCCTGGAGTGTAAAATCTGGGCACCAGCAGTACTTC.

The chain employs TRBV27 and TRBJ1-2; TRBD1 aligns across 8 bases. V dropped 6 bases and J dropped 8; count of bases not matched to a gene: 8. Germline V gene data show CDR1 as MNHEY and CDR2 as SMNVEV (reference sequence). CDR3 length: 13 amino acids. The CDR3 protein is CASSSQGASGYTF. CDR3 sequence (DNA): TGTGCCAGCAGCTCTCAGGGGGCAAGCGGCTACACCTTC.

This clone was detected only a few times. The identical CDR3 is also encoded by other nucleotide sequences in the sample. The chain joins TRBV7-9 to TRBJ2-5; 15 nucleotides agree with TRBD2. The CDR3 runs to 16 residues. With V trimmed by 2 bases and J by 4 bases, 2 bases remained unmatched. From germline, CDR1 is SEHNR and CDR2 FQNEAQ (reference sequence). In DNA, the CDR3 is TGTGCCAGCAGCTTATCGGGACTAGCGGGAGGAGAGACCCAGTACTTC. Translating it yields CASSLSGLAGGETQYF.

The rearrangement uses TRBV5-8 and TRBJ2-5; the D call may be TRBD1 or TRBD2 (7 bases each). Germline V CDR1 and CDR2: SGHTS, YDEGEE. Trimming left V 2 bases short and J 4 bases short, with 15 bases between. The CDR3 loop spans 15 amino acids. CDR3: CASSFRQGGPETQYF. The CDR3 DNA sequence: TGTGCCAGCAGCTTTAGGCAGGGGGGGCCAGAGACCCAGTACTTC.

The chain has TRBV6-1 and TRBJ2-2, with 7 bases fitting TRBD1. The germline CDR1 and CDR2 sequences are MNHNS and SASEGT. This CDR3 region has 15 residues. After removal of 4 bases from V and 3 bases from J, the junction contained 5 bases not matched to a gene. The CDR3 DNA is TGTGCCAGCAGTGGTGTGGGACAGTACACCGGGGAGCTGTTTTTT. Translating gives CASSGVGQYTGELFF.

This clone was recorded a few times. Other DNA sequences in the same sample also yield this CDR3. The chain uses TRBV5-1 and TRBJ1-3, with unresolved D. Germline assignment: CDR1 SGHRS and CDR2 YFSETQ. Deletions cut 0 bases from V and 4 bases from J, with 8 bases between. This CDR3 is built from 14 residues. Written as DNA, the CDR3 is TGCGCCAGCAGCTTGGCAGGACGAGGAAACACCATATATTTT. Its translation: CASSLAGRGNTIYF.

The chain couples TRBV5-1 to TRBJ1-4; D might be TRBD1 (6 bases). With 7 bases removed from V and 0 bases from J, the gap between germline ends came to 16 bases. The CDR3 length is 16 residues. The V gene's germline CDR1 is SGHRS and CDR2 YFSETQ. This CDR3 reads CASCLQGPATNEKLFF. The CDR3 DNA follows: TGCGCCAGCTGTCTACAGGGACCAGCAACTAATGAAAAACTGTTTTTT.

The chain couples TRBV7-9 to TRBJ2-3; D not certain. Germline V gene lookup returns CDR1 SEHNR and CDR2 FQNEAQ (reference sequence). The CDR3 is 14 residues long. The V end was cut by 1 base, the J end by 5 bases, with 10 bases between. The chain's CDR3 is CASSLEGMVDTQYF. CDR3 in DNA: TGTGCCAGCAGCTTAGAAGGGATGGTAGATACGCAGTATTTT.

The chain recombines TRBV30 with TRBJ2-3; the D call may be TRBD1 or TRBD2 (5 bases each). The CDR3 loop spans 11 amino acids. V was clipped by 4 bases and J by 6 bases, with 8 bases between them. Germline V CDR1 and CDR2: GTSNPN, SVGIG (reference sequence). Here the CDR3 DNA reads TGTGCCTGGACTTGGGGGGATACGCAGTATTTT. Translating it yields CAWTWGDTQYF.

This clone has just one count. This sequence joins TRBV29-1 and TRBJ1-1; D is possibly TRBD1 (5 bases). The V end lost 7 bases, the J end lost 0 bases, and 18 bases lay between the germline ends. Germline-derived CDR1 and CDR2 are SQVTM and ANQGSEA. This CDR3 is 15 amino acids long. The CDR3 region has the DNA TGCAGCGCGGGGCCCCCCGGGCCGATGAACACTGAAGCTTTCTTT. As protein: CSAGPPGPMNTEAFF.

The chain recombines TRBV27 with TRBJ2-7, with TRBD2 identical over 8 bases. Per germline, CDR1 MNHEY and CDR2 SMNVEV (reference sequence). The CDR3 is 16 residues long. V was pared by 3 bases and J by 6 bases, with 13 bases of the junction left unmatched. The CDR3 is CASSFGQLQRGREQYF. The CDR3 bases are TGTGCCAGCAGTTTCGGGCAGCTTCAGCGGGGGCGCGAGCAGTACTTC.

The chain couples TRBV19 to TRBJ1-3; a weak D match, TRBD1 (6 bases). Germline V gene lookup returns CDR1 LNHDA and CDR2 SQIVND (reference sequence). There are 17 residues in the CDR3. V lost 9 bases and J 0 bases, leaving 21 bases between the germline ends. CDR3 sequence (DNA): TGTGCCAGCCGGATCGGTGGGGGCTACGACTCTGGAAACACCATATATTTT. Translation: CASRIGGGYDSGNTIYF.

The rearrangement uses TRBV20-1 and TRBJ2-7; no reliable D call. CDR3 length: 11 residues. Per the germline V gene, CDR1 is DFQATT and CDR2 is SNEGSKA (reference sequence). CDR3 in amino acids: CSAVGSYEQYF. As DNA, the CDR3 is TGCAGCGCGGTAGGGTCCTACGAGCAGTACTTC.

The chain carries TRBV6-1 and TRBJ1-6; D gene unclear. The V gene lost 4 bases and the J gene lost 4 bases, with 11 bases spanning the gap. The CDR3 length is 15 residues. Germline lookup yields CDR1 MNHNS and CDR2 SASEGT. The CDR3 DNA follows: TGTGCCAGCAGTGTCTCCCTGAGTTATAATTCACCCCTCCACTTT. This sequence encodes CASSVSLSYNSPLHF.

The V gene is TRBV11-2, the J gene TRBJ1-3; D ambiguous. V lost 4 bases and J 3 bases, leaving 1 base between the germline ends. Germline lookup yields CDR1 SGHAT and CDR2 FQNNGV. The CDR3 is made up of 11 amino acids. The CDR3 nucleotides read TGTGCCAGCAGCTATGGAAACACCATATATTTT. As protein: CASSYGNTIYF. The variable domain in full, completed from reference TRBV11-2 and TRBJ1-3, reads EAGVAQSPRYKIIEKRQSVAFWCNPISGHATLYWYQQILGQGPKLLIQFQNNGVVDDSQLPKDRFSAERLKGVDSTLKIQPAKLEDSAVYLCASSYGNTIYFGEGSWLTVV.

The rearrangement uses TRBV10-3 and TRBJ1-1, with unresolved D. The V end was cut by 6 bases, the J end by 3 bases, with 8 bases between. The CDR3 contains 12 residues. CDR1 and CDR2 from the germline V gene are ENHRY and SYGVKD. The CDR3 region is CAIRGLDTEAFF. The CDR3 DNA reads TGTGCCATCAGGGGCTTGGACACTGAAGCTTTCTTT.

The V call is TRBV20-1, the J call TRBJ1-1, with D perhaps TRBD1 (6 bases). The CDR3 loop spans 11 amino acids. V lost 3 bases to trimming and J lost 8 bases, with 10 bases between them. Germline CDR1 and CDR2: DFQATT and SNEGSKA (reference sequence). CDR3 nucleotide sequence: TGCAGTGCTAGGCCTACAGGGGAAGCTTTCTTT. As protein: CSARPTGEAFF.

This chain connects TRBV30 to TRBJ1-1; TRBD1 aligns across 8 bases. Germline V lookup: CDR1 GTSNPN, CDR2 SVGIG (reference sequence). The CDR3 is 17 amino acids. The V segment lost 4 bases and the J segment 1 base; nucleotides outside the gene matches: 14. The CDR3 loop is CAWTHEDRVAANTEAFF. Here the CDR3 DNA reads TGTGCCTGGACCCACGAGGACAGGGTTGCGGCGAACACTGAAGCTTTCTTT.